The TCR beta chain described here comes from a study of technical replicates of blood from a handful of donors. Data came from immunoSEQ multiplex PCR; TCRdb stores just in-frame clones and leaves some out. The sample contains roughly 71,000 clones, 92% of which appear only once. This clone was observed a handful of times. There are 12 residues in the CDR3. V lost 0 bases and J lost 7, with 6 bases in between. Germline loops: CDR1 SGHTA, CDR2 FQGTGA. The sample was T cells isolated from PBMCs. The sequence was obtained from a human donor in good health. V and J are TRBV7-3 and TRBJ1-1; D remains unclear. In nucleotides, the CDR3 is TGTGCCAGCAGCTTAACGCGGGGTGAAGCTTTCTTT. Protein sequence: CASSLTRGEAFF. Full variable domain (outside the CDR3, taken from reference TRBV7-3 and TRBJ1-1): GAGVSQTPSNKVTEKGKYVELRCDPISGHTALYWYRQSLGQGPEFLIYFQGTGAADDSGLPNDRFFAVRPEGSVSTLKIQRTERGDSAVYLCASSLTRGEAFFGQGTRLTVV.